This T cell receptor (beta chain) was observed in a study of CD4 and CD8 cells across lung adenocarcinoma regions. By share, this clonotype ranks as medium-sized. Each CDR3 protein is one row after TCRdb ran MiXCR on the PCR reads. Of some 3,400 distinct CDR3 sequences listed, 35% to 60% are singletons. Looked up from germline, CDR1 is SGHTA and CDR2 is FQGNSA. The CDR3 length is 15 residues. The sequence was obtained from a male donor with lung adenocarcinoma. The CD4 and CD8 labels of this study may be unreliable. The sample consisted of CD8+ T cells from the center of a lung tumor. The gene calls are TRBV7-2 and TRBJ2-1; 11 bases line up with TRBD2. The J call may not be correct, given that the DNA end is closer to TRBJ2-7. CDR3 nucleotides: TGTGCCAGCAGCGCTCGACTAGCGGGACCCTACGAGCAGTACTTC. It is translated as CASSARLAGPYEQYF.